The 15 T cell receptor beta chains reported below all come from one sample, sequenced in a study of identical twins. TCRdb re-called the 5' RACE reads with MiXCR, one entry per CDR3 protein. The profile shows under 900,000 distinct CDR3 sequences, 9% to 15% of them singletons. The sample also formed part of further work on yellow fever vaccine responses in identical twins.

The sequenced sample was PBMCs. Receptors originate from a young woman in good health.

The chain recombines TRBV5-1 with TRBJ2-1; D possibly uses TRBD1 or TRBD2 (6 bases each). V was pared by 6 bases and J by 0 bases, with 16 bases between. The germline CDR1 and CDR2 sequences are SGHRS and YFSETQ. The CDR3 runs 16 residues. Here the CDR3 DNA reads TGCGCCAGCAATAAGGGGGGAACGGGCTCCTACAATGAGCAGTTCTTC. Translated, it gives CASNKGGTGSYNEQFF. The full variable domain, rest sourced from reference TRBV5-1 and TRBJ2-1, is KAGVTQTPRYLIKTRGQQVTLSCSPISGHRSVSWYQQTPGQGLQFLFEYFSETQRNKGNFPGRFSGRQFSNSRSEMNVSTLELGDSALYLCASNKGGTGSYNEQFFGPGTRLTVL.

This clonotype was seen more than once but under ten times. The gene calls are TRBV27 and TRBJ2-4, with 7 positions matching TRBD1. J lost 5 bases, V lost 5 bases, and 6 bases had no gene match. This CDR3 contains 14 residues. Germline lookup yields CDR1 MNHEY and CDR2 SMNVEV (reference sequence). The CDR3: CASSPRTGQNIQYF. CDR3 nucleotides: TGTGCCAGCAGTCCTAGGACAGGCCAAAACATTCAGTACTTC.

The table lists this clonotype with a few counts. The CDR3: CASSLGPGTAYGYTF. For the CDR3, the DNA is TGTGCCAGCAGCTTAGGGCCCGGGACAGCCTATGGCTACACCTTC. The J gene is TRBJ1-2, the V gene TRBV7-9, with 7 bases lining up with TRBD1. Trimming cost V 1 base and J 4 bases; bases outside gene matches: 6. CDR3 length equals 15 residues. Germline CDR1 and CDR2: SEHNR and FQNEAQ (reference sequence).

The table lists this clonotype with a few counts. The chain employs TRBV20-1 and TRBJ2-7, with 9 bases fitting TRBD2. The junction had 4 bases not matched to a gene; V was cut back by 1 base and J by 6 bases. This CDR3 comprises 13 residues. Germline V gene data show CDR1 as DFQATT and CDR2 as SNEGSKA (reference sequence). CDR3 DNA: TGCAGTGCTAGAGCGCAGCGGGAGGCCGAGCAGTACTTC. Its protein product is CSARAQREAEQYF.

This clonotype has more than one count but fewer than ten. The rearrangement uses TRBV20-1 and TRBJ2-2; TRBD2 agrees at 7 bases. Unmatched junction bases numbered 4, after V lost 5 bases and J lost 1 base. CDR3 length: 14 residues. From germline, CDR1 is DFQATT and CDR2 SNEGSKA (reference sequence). In nucleotides, the CDR3 is TGCAGTGCTCCGGCTAGCGGGAACACCGGGGAGCTGTTTTTT. Its translation: CSAPASGNTGELFF.

V gene TRBV29-1 combines with J gene TRBJ2-5; D remains ambiguous. Deletions cut 4 bases from V and 4 bases from J, with 7 bases between. The CDR3 extends over 11 amino acids. Germline-derived CDR1 and CDR2 are SQVTM and ANQGSEA. The CDR3 DNA follows: TGCAGCGTTGTTCCTCCAGAGACCCAGTACTTC. Its protein is CSVVPPETQYF.

This clonotype was detected ten times or more. This chain uses TRBV15 with TRBJ2-1, with no clear D. V shed 0 bases and J shed 8 bases, with 14 bases lying between them. The V gene's germline CDR1 is LNHNV and CDR2 YYDKDF (reference sequence). CDR3 size: 15 residues. CDR3 residues: CATSRDLLVSYEQFF. The CDR3 coding sequence is TGTGCCACCAGCAGAGATCTCCTAGTTAGCTATGAGCAGTTCTTC.

The chain combines TRBV12-3 or TRBV12-4 with TRBJ2-1; the D is unclear. The CDR3 is 15 amino acids. Trimming stripped 1 base from V and 1 base from J, with 8 bases between. This CDR3 is CASSLEPRSYNEQFF. The DNA for the CDR3 is TGTGCCAGCAGTTTAGAGCCGAGGTCCTACAATGAGCAGTTCTTC.

This clonotype occurred a few times. V is TRBV15 and J is TRBJ2-4; either TRBD1 or TRBD2 may fit D (5 bases each). Germline loops: CDR1 LNHNV, CDR2 YYDKDF (reference sequence). Trimming took 4 bases from V and 6 from J, leaving 13 bases between them. The CDR3 is made up of 14 amino acids. CDR3 in amino acids: CATSNLDGANIQYF. The CDR3 coding sequence is TGTGCCACCAGCAATCTGGACGGGGCAAACATTCAGTACTTC.

V is TRBV14 and J is TRBJ1-6; D is uncertain. The V gene's germline CDR1 is SGHDN and CDR2 FVKESK. With 7 bases removed from V and 2 bases from J, the gap between germline ends came to 12 bases. The CDR3 is made up of 15 amino acids. The CDR3 loop is CASTPGGAYNSPLHF. CDR3 nucleotides: TGTGCCAGCACCCCAGGAGGCGCCTATAATTCACCCCTCCACTTT.

This chain connects TRBV24-1 to TRBJ1-1; D is possibly TRBD1 (6 bases). The CDR3 length is 13 residues. Deletions cut 4 bases from V and 3 bases from J, with 8 bases between. Germline V gene sequence: CDR1 KGHDR, CDR2 SFDVKD. CDR3 coding DNA: TGTGCCACCAGTGAAACAGGGTACACTGAAGCTTTCTTT. Protein product: CATSETGYTEAFF.

The chain employs TRBV7-2 and TRBJ2-7; TRBD1 aligns across 7 bases. V dropped 2 bases and J dropped 7; count of bases not matched to a gene: 5. Germline values: CDR1 SGHTA, CDR2 FQGNSA. The CDR3 spans 13 residues. This CDR3 is CASSLQGVGEQYV. In DNA form, the CDR3 reads TGTGCCAGCAGCTTACAGGGGGTGGGGGAGCAGTACGTC.

This chain connects TRBV20-1 to TRBJ2-1, with D possibly being TRBD1 or TRBD2 (5 bases each). V was clipped by 3 bases and J by 4 bases, with 16 bases between them. Per germline, CDR1 DFQATT and CDR2 SNEGSKA (reference sequence). The CDR3 totals 15 residues. The DNA for the CDR3 is TGCAGTGCTAGCCGGGGCGGGCCCGGGTACAATGAGCAGTTCTTC. It translates to CSASRGGPGYNEQFF.

This chain joins TRBV4-1 and TRBJ2-5; TRBD2 is a possible D gene (5 bases). Germline-derived CDR1 and CDR2 are MGHRA and YSYEKL. The ends were cut back, 2 bases at V and 1 base at J, with 11 bases in the middle. This CDR3 has 15 residues. The CDR3 loop reads CASSQPTTSQETQYF. CDR3 nucleotides: TGCGCCAGCAGCCAACCGACTACAAGCCAAGAGACCCAGTACTTC.

The chain carries TRBV20-1 and TRBJ2-1; TRBD2 aligns across 12 bases. The CDR3 covers 18 residues. V lost 2 bases and J lost 5; bases outside the gene matches: 13. From germline, CDR1 is DFQATT and CDR2 SNEGSKA (reference sequence). The CDR3 bases are TGCAGTGCTAGACCTACTAGCGGGAGGTCTTATAGGGACAATGAGCAGTTCTTC. Translating gives CSARPTSGRSYRDNEQFF.